Shown below are 21 T cell receptor beta chains from a single sample sequenced in a study of T cell repertoires in cytomegalovirus infection. TCRdb reanalysed the reads using MiXCR and keeps one entry per CDR3 protein. The sample yields 600,000 to 700,000 distinct CDR3 sequences, about 30% seen once. What these receptors recognize is not known. Sequencing was performed on cultured PBMCs, taken from culture after CMV antigen stimulation. These TCRs come from a human donor in good health (CMV status not recorded). Some clones in this sample may be carry-over from other donors' samples.

This clonotype was seen repeatedly, ten times or more. This rearrangement joins TRBV5-6 to TRBJ2-3; D ambiguous. The germline V gene encodes CDR1 SGHDT and CDR2 YYEEEE. CDR3 size: 15 residues. Trimming took 2 bases from V and 0 from J, leaving 10 bases between them. The CDR3 DNA sequence: TGTGCCAGCAGCTTACGCGGTCGAAGCACAGATACGCAGTATTTT. Its protein product is CASSLRGRSTDTQYF.

The chain employs TRBV6-1 and TRBJ1-5; D gene uncertain. Trimming stripped 2 bases from V and 0 bases from J, with 8 bases between. Per the germline V gene, CDR1 is MNHNS and CDR2 is SASEGT. The CDR3 covers 15 residues. In DNA, the CDR3 is TGTGCCAGCAGTGAAATACCGGATAGCAATCAGCCCCAGCATTTT. Protein product: CASSEIPDSNQPQHF.

The CDR3 here is CASSVGLYEQYF. CDR3 nucleotides: TGTGCCAGCAGCGTCGGACTCTACGAGCAGTACTTC. The V call is TRBV11-2, the J call TRBJ2-7, with D perhaps TRBD2 (5 bases). The CDR3 contains 12 residues. The V end was cut by 5 bases, the J end by 3 bases, with 8 bases between. Germline CDR1 and CDR2: SGHAT and FQNNGV.

Details on this clonotype: A read error may produce the germline difference seen at one junction end. This sequence joins TRBV7-8 and TRBJ2-1; TRBD2 matches at 9 bases. The V gene's germline CDR1 is SGHVS and CDR2 FQNEAQ. This CDR3 is built from 16 residues. As DNA, the CDR3 is TGTGCCAGCAGCTTAGCAGGGACTAGCCGGGCAGTTGAGCAGTTGTTC. It translates to CASSLAGTSRAVEQLF.

V usage is TRBV7-2 and J usage is TRBJ2-2, with D unclear. V gave up 2 bases and J gave up 1 base, with 5 bases separating them. CDR1 is SGHTA, CDR2 FQGNSA, per germline. This CDR3 comprises 14 residues. This CDR3 is CASSLPWNTGELFF. Written as DNA, the CDR3 is TGTGCCAGCAGCTTACCCTGGAACACCGGGGAGCTGTTTTTT.

The chain is built from TRBV6-5 and TRBJ1-6; 9 nucleotides align to TRBD1. The CDR3 extends over 15 amino acids. V dropped 0 bases and J dropped 13; count of bases not matched to a gene: 7. Germline loops: CDR1 MNHEY, CDR2 SVGAGI. CDR3: CASSYSSDRGSPLHF. The CDR3 nucleotides are TGTGCCAGCAGTTACTCGAGTGACAGGGGGTCTCCCCTCCACTTT.

The chain is built from TRBV20-1 and TRBJ2-7; D gene unclear. The V gene's germline CDR1 is DFQATT and CDR2 SNEGSKA (reference sequence). The V end lost 6 bases, the J end lost 2 bases, and 14 bases lay between the germline ends. The CDR3 sequence is 13 residues long. The CDR3 protein is CSADGDGTYEQYF. Here the CDR3 DNA reads TGCAGTGCCGACGGAGACGGAACCTACGAGCAGTACTTC.

This clonotype was seen a handful of times. The V and J genes are TRBV4-1 and TRBJ1-1, with D perhaps matching TRBD1 (6 bases). The CDR3 spans 15 residues. V was pared by 5 bases and J by 0 bases, with 13 bases between. Germline V gene data show CDR1 as MGHRA and CDR2 as YSYEKL. The CDR3 nucleotides are TGCGCCAGCAGCTCCTACAGGGTCATGAACACTGAAGCTTTCTTT. Translation gives CASSSYRVMNTEAFF.

The chain carries TRBV4-1 and TRBJ2-7; D remains ambiguous. CDR3 length equals 13 residues. Per the germline V gene, CDR1 is MGHRA and CDR2 is YSYEKL. Trimming removed 0 bases at V and 8 bases at J, with 11 bases between. In DNA form, the CDR3 reads TGCGCCAGCAGCCAAGAAAGGCTGGGGAAGCAGTACTTC. As protein: CASSQERLGKQYF.

This rearrangement joins TRBV7-2 to TRBJ1-2; perhaps TRBD1 as D (5 bases). This CDR3 region has 16 residues. CDR1 SGHTA and CDR2 FQGNSA come from the germline V gene. Trimming removed 0 bases from V and 4 bases from J, with 15 bases in between. CDR3 coding DNA: TGTGCCAGCAGCTTAGCGGGCCTGGGGGGGAGCTATGGCTACACCTTC. It yields the protein CASSLAGLGGSYGYTF.

The rearrangement joins TRBV19 to TRBJ1-2; 7 bases map to TRBD1. Germline values: CDR1 LNHDA, CDR2 SQIVND (reference sequence). Germline trimming cut 7 bases from V and 2 bases from J; bases unmatched to any gene: 7. The CDR3 runs 14 residues. The CDR3 here is CASNPGQLNYGYTF. The DNA of the CDR3 is TGTGCCAGTAATCCGGGACAGCTGAACTATGGCTACACCTTC.

The chain links TRBV11-1 to TRBJ2-7; D is unresolved. Germline values: CDR1 SGHAT, CDR2 FQDESV (reference sequence). Trimming cost V 1 base and J 0 bases, with 13 bases left between them. This CDR3 contains 16 residues. The CDR3 DNA follows: TGTGCCAGCAGCTTAGTCAGTGACCGCCCCTCCTACGAGCAGTACTTC. It encodes CASSLVSDRPSYEQYF. The complete variable domain, with remaining parts taken from reference TRBV11-1 and TRBJ2-7, reads EAEVAQSPRYKITEKSQAVAFWCDPISGHATLYWYRQILGQGPELLVQFQDESVVDDSQLPKDRFSAERLKGVDSTLKIQPAELGDSAMYLCASSLVSDRPSYEQYFGPGTRLTVT.

This chain connects TRBV20-1 to TRBJ1-2; no reliable D call. V was pared by 1 base and J by 0 bases, with 6 bases between. This CDR3 spans 13 amino acids. Germline V gene lookup returns CDR1 DFQATT and CDR2 SNEGSKA (reference sequence). The CDR3 coding sequence is TGCAGTGCTAGAGGTGGGACTAACTATGGCTACACCTTC. It yields the protein CSARGGTNYGYTF.

This clonotype was seen only a few times. The chain has TRBV12-3 or TRBV12-4 and TRBJ1-1; a possible D gene is TRBD1 (6 bases). V shed 1 base and J shed 4 bases, with 10 bases lying between them. This CDR3 has 14 residues. The CDR3 nucleotides are TGTGCCAGCAGTTTAGACAGGGTGAGCACTGAAGCTTTCTTT. Residues: CASSLDRVSTEAFF.

This chain uses TRBV10-3 with TRBJ1-5, with 7 bases matching TRBD1. Germline values: CDR1 ENHRY, CDR2 SYGVKD. The J segment lost 4 bases and the V segment lost 6 bases, leaving 3 bases of the junction unmatched. CDR3 length: 13 amino acids. The CDR3 here is CAIRGTENQPQHF. In DNA form, the CDR3 reads TGTGCCATCAGGGGGACAGAAAATCAGCCCCAGCATTTT.

This clonotype showed up just a few times. The rearrangement uses TRBV18 and TRBJ1-1; 9 bases line up with TRBD1. Germline V gene lookup returns CDR1 KGHSH and CDR2 LQKENI. V lost 2 bases, J lost 11 bases, and 24 bases stayed unmatched. The CDR3 contains 19 residues. The CDR3 protein is CASSPFWGQGLREEYRAFF. Here the CDR3 DNA reads TGTGCCAGCTCACCATTTTGGGGACAGGGACTGCGAGAGGAGTATCGCGCTTTCTTT.

To note about this clonotype: One base away lies a much larger clone, so this may be a sequencing read error. The chain employs TRBV7-2 and TRBJ1-1; TRBD1 agrees at 8 bases. The CDR3 has 11 amino acids. Germline V gives CDR1 SGHTA, CDR2 FQGNSA. CDR3 sequence: CVSSPTGVAFF. The CDR3 coding sequence is TGTGTCAGCAGCCCGACAGGGGTAGCTTTCTTT.

The chain joins TRBV2 to TRBJ1-1; tentative D call: TRBD1 (6 bases). The V end was cut by 6 bases, the J end by 3 bases, with 20 bases between. Germline CDR1 reads SNHLY; CDR2 reads FYNNEI. The CDR3 loop spans 16 amino acids. For the CDR3, the DNA is TGTGCCAGCAGCCCGAACCCCCCTTGGACAGACACTGAAGCTTTCTTT. This encodes CASSPNPPWTDTEAFF.

A few counts support this clonotype. The chain combines TRBV15 with TRBJ2-3; D possibly corresponds to TRBD2 (5 bases). Germline V CDR1 and CDR2: LNHNV, YYDKDF (reference sequence). The CDR3 is made up of 13 amino acids. Trimming left V 6 bases short and J 2 bases short, with 9 bases between. CDR3 protein: CATRDSHTDTQYF. The CDR3 DNA sequence: TGTGCCACCAGGGACTCCCACACAGATACGCAGTATTTT.

The chain carries TRBV19 and TRBJ1-3; D is possibly TRBD1 (5 bases). V lost 10 bases to trimming and J lost 0 bases, with 10 bases between them. Germline V lookup: CDR1 LNHDA, CDR2 SQIVND (reference sequence). This CDR3 is 13 amino acids long. The CDR3 here is CATGTASGNTIYF. Written as DNA, the CDR3 is TGTGCCACCGGGACCGCCTCTGGAAACACCATATATTTT. The whole variable domain, filled in from reference TRBV19 and TRBJ1-3, reads DGGITQSPKYLFRKEGQNVTLSCEQNLNHDAMYWYRQDPGQGLRLIYYSQIVNDFQKGDIAEGYSVSREKKESFPLTVTSAQKNPTAFYLCATGTASGNTIYFGEGSWLTVV.

In its sample, this clonotype was seen many times. The chain carries TRBV7-2 and TRBJ1-1; 7 nucleotides line up with TRBD1. Trimming cost V 5 bases and J 6 bases; bases outside gene matches: 9. In germline, CDR1 is SGHTA, CDR2 FQGNSA. This CDR3 comprises 14 residues. The DNA of the CDR3 is TGTGCCAGCAGCCCGGCAGGGGGAGAGGCTGAAGCTTTCTTT. Translating gives CASSPAGGEAEAFF.